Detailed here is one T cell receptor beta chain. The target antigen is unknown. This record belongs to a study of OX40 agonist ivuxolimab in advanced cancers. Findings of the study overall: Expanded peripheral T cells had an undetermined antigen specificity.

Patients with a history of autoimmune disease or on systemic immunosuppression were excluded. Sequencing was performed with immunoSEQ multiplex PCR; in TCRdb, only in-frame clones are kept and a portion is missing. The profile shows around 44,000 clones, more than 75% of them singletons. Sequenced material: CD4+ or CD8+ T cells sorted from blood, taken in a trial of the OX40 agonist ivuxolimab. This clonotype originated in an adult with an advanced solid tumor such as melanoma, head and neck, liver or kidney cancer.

DNA for the CDR3: TGTGCCAGCAGTCTTAGCGGGAGTGGGACCCAGTACTTC. It specifies CASSLSGSGTQYF. The J gene is TRBJ2-5, the V gene TRBV2; 9 bases map to TRBD2. V lost 5 bases and J lost 7; bases outside the gene matches: 5. CDR1 and CDR2 from the germline V gene are SNHLY and FYNNEI. The CDR3 totals 13 residues.